Listed here are 18 T cell receptor beta chains from one sample, sequenced in a study of shared clonotypes between healthy human individuals. TCRdb's copy holds only in-frame clones and misses some; the assay was immunoSEQ multiplex PCR. The sample yields some 680,000 clones, around four fifths seen once. Material: memory CD4+ T cells sorted from blood. As for subset: CD45RA-negative fraction. The receptors were sampled from a woman in her 30s in good health.

This clone was recorded only once. This rearrangement joins TRBV5-8 to TRBJ1-3; D is unclear. Trimming shortened V by 2 bases and J by 8 bases, and 11 bases separated the two germline ends. This CDR3 region has 13 residues. The germline CDR1 and CDR2 sequences are SGHTS and YDEGEE. The CDR3 bases are TGTGCCAGCAGCTTTTCGGGGTTACACACCATATATTTT. As protein: CASSFSGLHTIYF.

The CDR3 reads CAGGGSNQPQHF. DNA of the CDR3: TGTGCCGGAGGGGGAAGCAATCAGCCCCAGCATTTT. The chain couples TRBV2 to TRBJ1-5; possible D gene TRBD1, 6 bases. There are 12 residues in the CDR3. Germline values: CDR1 SNHLY, CDR2 FYNNEI. Trimming cost V 11 bases and J 1 base, with 9 bases left between them.

This chain uses TRBV9 with TRBJ2-7; TRBD2 agrees at 7 bases. This CDR3 spans 15 amino acids. Germline V gene lookup returns CDR1 SGDLS and CDR2 YYNGEE. V gave up 4 bases and J gave up 5 bases; unmatched junction bases: 12. The CDR3 DNA sequence: TGTGCCAGCAGCCGGTCGGGCGGGCGGGAGAACGAGCAGTACTTC. As protein: CASSRSGGRENEQYF.

This clone showed up just once. V is TRBV18 and J is TRBJ1-2; unclear D gene. Trimming left V 3 bases short and J 0 bases short, with 11 bases between. The germline V gene encodes CDR1 KGHSH and CDR2 LQKENI. CDR3 size: 15 residues. The CDR3 sequence is CASSPRSLANYGYTF. CDR3 coding DNA: TGTGCCAGCTCACCGCGGAGTCTGGCTAACTATGGCTACACCTTC.

The genes are TRBV19 and TRBJ1-2; D is ambiguous. There are 11 residues in the CDR3. Germline CDR1 and CDR2: LNHDA and SQIVND (reference sequence). V was clipped by 9 bases and J by 7 bases, with 12 bases between them. CDR3 residues: CASRHTFGYTF. CDR3 coding DNA: TGTGCCAGCCGACACACCTTTGGCTACACCTTC.

With respect to this clone: Given a much more abundant clone one base away, this may be a read error. Other DNA sequences in this specimen translate into the identical CDR3. The chain recombines TRBV30 with TRBJ2-7; tentatively, D is TRBD1 or TRBD2 (5 bases each). The V gene lost 5 bases and the J gene lost 1 base, with 9 bases spanning the gap. This CDR3 contains 12 residues. From germline, CDR1 is GTSNPN and CDR2 SVGIG (reference sequence). The CDR3 reads CAWGRQSYEQYF. The CDR3 bases are TGTGCCTGGGGGAGACAGTCCTACGAGCAGTACTTC. Full variable domain (rest looked up from reference TRBV30 and TRBJ2-7): SQTIHQWPATLVQPVGSPLSLECTVEGTSNPNLYWYRQAAGRGLQLLFYSVGIGQISSEVPQNLSASRPQDRQFILSSKKLLLSDSGFYLCAWGRQSYEQYFGPGTRLTVT.

Notes on this clone: This sample includes further DNA sequences coding for the same CDR3. The chain is built from TRBV7-9 and TRBJ1-1, with a tentative D call TRBD1 (6 bases). The V and J ends lost 4 bases and 0 bases respectively, with 12 bases between them. Per germline, CDR1 SEHNR and CDR2 FQNEAQ (reference sequence). This CDR3 is built from 15 residues. The CDR3 spells CASSSPGHLNTEAFF. CDR3 sequence (DNA): TGTGCCAGCAGCTCTCCGGGACACCTGAACACTGAAGCTTTCTTT.

Only a few counts were recorded for this clone. CDR3 loop: CASRGDNNQPQHF. CDR3 bases: TGCGCCAGCAGGGGGGACAATAATCAGCCCCAGCATTTT. The chain employs TRBV10-2 and TRBJ1-5; weak D call: TRBD1 (6 bases). V was clipped by 6 bases and J by 4 bases, with 10 bases between them. The CDR3 has 13 residues. CDR1 is WSHSY, CDR2 SAAADI, per germline.

This clone was detected once. The rearrangement links TRBV4-1 to TRBJ1-4; 10 nucleotides align to TRBD1. CDR1 and CDR2 (germline): MGHRA, YSYEKL. This CDR3 is 15 amino acids long. V lost 4 bases and J lost 7; bases outside the gene matches: 6. DNA for the CDR3: TGCGCCAGCAGCCTCACCGGGACAGGGGTTGAAAAACTGTTTTTT. It is translated as CASSLTGTGVEKLFF.

J is TRBJ2-2 and V is TRBV2; perhaps TRBD2 as D (5 bases). Looked up from germline, CDR1 is SNHLY and CDR2 is FYNNEI. The CDR3 totals 15 residues. V lost 3 bases, J lost 4 bases, and 12 bases lay in between. The CDR3 spells CASSEVRGSTGELFF. DNA for the CDR3: TGTGCCAGCAGTGAGGTCCGAGGGAGCACCGGGGAGCTGTTTTTT.

CDR3 loop: CASSNGPGNIQYF. CDR3 nucleotides: TGTGCCAGCAGCAACGGACCTGGGAACATTCAGTACTTC. The V and J genes are TRBV7-2 and TRBJ2-4; D gene unclear. Germline V CDR1 and CDR2: SGHTA, FQGNSA. Trimming shortened V by 5 bases and J by 7 bases, and 12 bases separated the two germline ends. This CDR3 contains 13 residues. Complete variable domain (other parts from reference TRBV7-2 and TRBJ2-4): GAGVSQSPSNKVTEKGKDVELRCDPISGHTALYWYRQSLGQGLEFLIYFQGNSAPDKSGLPSDRFSAERTGGSVSTLTIQRTQQEDSAVYLCASSNGPGNIQYFGAGTRLSVL.

The chain combines TRBV6-1 with TRBJ1-1, with D tentatively TRBD1 (6 bases). Germline V CDR1 and CDR2: MNHNS, SASEGT. V lost 3 bases and J lost 0, with 11 bases in between. The CDR3 loop spans 15 amino acids. The CDR3 loop reads CASSDLAGVNTEAFF. The CDR3 nucleotides are TGTGCCAGCAGTGACTTGGCAGGGGTGAACACTGAAGCTTTCTTT.

The gene calls are TRBV28 and TRBJ2-3; perhaps TRBD2 as D (5 bases). There are 14 residues in the CDR3. Trimming took off 4 bases at V and 0 bases at J, with 8 bases between the two ends. From germline, CDR1 is MDHEN and CDR2 SYDVKM. The CDR3 loop reads CASSSRDSTDTQYF. In DNA form, the CDR3 reads TGTGCCAGCAGTTCCCGGGATAGCACAGATACGCAGTATTTT.

This rearrangement joins TRBV28 to TRBJ1-4, with 7 bases matching TRBD1. Germline-derived CDR1 and CDR2 are MDHEN and SYDVKM. Trimming at V came to 4 bases and at J to 4 bases, leaving 9 bases not matched to a gene. CDR3 length: 16 residues. The CDR3 sequence: CASSSTTGTVNEKLFF. The CDR3 nucleotides are TGTGCCAGCAGTTCAACAACCGGGACAGTTAATGAAAAACTGTTTTTT.

The chain links TRBV15 to TRBJ1-4, with a possible D match to TRBD1 (5 bases). The CDR3 sequence is 15 residues long. V dropped 0 bases and J dropped 8 bases, with 13 bases sitting between them. Germline V lookup: CDR1 LNHNV, CDR2 YYDKDF (reference sequence). CDR3 sequence reads: CATSRDWGGNEKLFF. DNA of the CDR3: TGTGCCACCAGCAGAGACTGGGGGGGGAACGAAAAACTGTTTTTT.

The chain couples TRBV27 to TRBJ2-7, with 8 nucleotides matching TRBD2. J lost 1 base, V lost 4 bases, and 3 bases had no gene match. The CDR3 is 14 amino acids. Germline CDR1 is MNHEY and CDR2 is SMNVEV (reference sequence). The CDR3 sequence is CASSSSGLSYEQYF. In DNA form, the CDR3 reads TGTGCCAGCAGTTCTAGCGGGCTATCCTACGAGCAGTACTTC.

The rearrangement joins TRBV5-1 to TRBJ2-7; D tentatively reads TRBD1 or TRBD2 (5 bases each). Trimming shortened V by 0 bases and J by 3 bases, and 13 bases separated the two germline ends. CDR1 SGHRS and CDR2 YFSETQ come from the germline V gene. The CDR3 is 15 residues long. CDR3 DNA sequence: TGCGCCAGCAGCTTGGAAGGGACGGGATACTACGAGCAGTACTTC. Amino acid sequence: CASSLEGTGYYEQYF.

The CDR3: CASSDSRAGFEQGFYEQYF. CDR3 DNA: TGTGCCAGCAGTGACTCGAGGGCAGGGTTTGAGCAGGGGTTCTACGAGCAGTACTTC. The gene calls are TRBV6-4 and TRBJ2-7, with D perhaps matching TRBD1 (6 bases). V shed 0 bases and J shed 3 bases, with 24 bases lying between them. The V gene's germline CDR1 is MRHNA and CDR2 SNTAGT. The CDR3 runs 19 residues.